This TCR beta chain stems from a study of chemoradiotherapy in HPV16-positive cancers (dated by TCRdb to 2021 to 2024). Turning to the overall study: Using functional T-cell assays on cells from two HPV16-positive patients, the researchers defined candidate HPV-specific T-cell clones and common TCR motifs. The study set out to ask whether T-cell immunity against the HPV oncoproteins E6 and E7 changes over the course of chemoradiotherapy and whether that immunity affects survival. Next, the candidate HPV-specific TCRs and motifs were followed in TCR repertoires from over 85 patients with HPV-related cancers. Broader findings and caveats from the paper: Only a couple of HPV16-positive patients were used to derive the functional definition of HPV-specific T cells, and the survival association was reported for HPV16-positive patients. In HPV16-positive patients, expansion of HPV-responsive T cells during chemoradiotherapy was found to be associated with improved recurrence-free survival. Expansion of candidate HPV-specific clones and E7-related TCR motifs was observed in the tumor microenvironment during treatment, whereas no such expansion was observed for non-HPV-specific T cells.

The method was the immunoSEQ multiplex PCR assay. TCRdb retrieved this table from immuneACCESS and kept in-frame rearrangements only. Not all clones are present; in checked studies, unresolved V genes account for under half, and no reason is known for the remainder. The sample includes tens of thousands of clones, with roughly 92% observed a single time. 18% of the sample comes from the top ten. CDR1 and CDR2 are read off the germline V gene as SGHAT and FQNNGV. From the cysteine through the phenylalanine, the CDR3 covers 16 amino acids. Only CDR3 DNA remains: 48 bases, in frame from the first base. Ends trimmed: V by 5 bases, J by 1 base; bases unmatched to a gene: 8. Comment on this clone: Its antigen has not been determined. No base quality values were provided; no much bigger clone lies one nucleotide off.

Repertoires were sampled repeatedly over the course of chemoradiotherapy, so clonal expansion could be followed in the tumor microenvironment. The chain couples TRBV11-2 to TRBJ2-7, and 10 bases in between align with TRBD2. The sequencing here drew on blood, taken from a patient who underwent chemoradiotherapy. This sequence originates from a human donor with HPV-associated anogenital cancer. The CDR3 sequence is CASSTVRGLASYEQYF. In nucleotide form, the sequence is TGTGCCAGCAGCACAGTAAGGGGACTAGCGTCCTACGAGCAGTACTTC.